This T cell receptor beta chain was sequenced during a study of metastatic and nonmetastatic thyroid tumors. TCRdb re-clonotyped the PCR reads via MiXCR. This sample carries approximately 31,000 clones, 15% to 20% of them seen once, and the ten largest clones take about 10%. The CDR3 runs 16 residues. Per germline, CDR1 LGHNA and CDR2 YNFKEQ. Patients were all untreated before their thyroid surgery. As for this clone: Its ends do not fully match the called genes, so a read error is possible.

The sequence came from a female donor with papillary thyroid cancer or a benign thyroid nodule (not recorded which). Some clones in this sample may be carry-over from other donors' samples. Source material: blood. This chain uses TRBV4-2 with TRBJ2-7; 10 positions match TRBD2. CDR3 loop: CSSGTRLAGFSYERYF. The CDR3 coding sequence is TGTTCCAGCGGAACCCGACTAGCGGGTTTCTCCTACGAGCGGTACTTC.